This T cell receptor (beta chain) stems from a study of T cells after somatic rescue of genetic block. Profiled with immunoSEQ multiplex PCR; TCRdb holds only in-frame clones, not every one. This sample carries approximately 67,000 clones, roughly nine tenths of them seen once, and the ten largest clones take around 3%. CDR1 and CDR2 from the germline V gene are LNHDA and SQIVND (reference sequence). The CDR3 runs 17 residues. With V trimmed by 6 bases and J by 2 bases, 5 bases remained unmatched. The chain carries TRBV19 and TRBJ2-6, with TRBD1 identical over 12 bases. The sequencing sample was made of peripheral blood mononuclear cells (PBMCs). This clonotype originated in a man in his forties. The CDR3 DNA follows: TGTGCCAGTAGGGGACAGGGGGCTAGGGCTGGGGCCAACGTCCTGACTTTC. Translated, it gives CASRGQGARAGANVLTF.